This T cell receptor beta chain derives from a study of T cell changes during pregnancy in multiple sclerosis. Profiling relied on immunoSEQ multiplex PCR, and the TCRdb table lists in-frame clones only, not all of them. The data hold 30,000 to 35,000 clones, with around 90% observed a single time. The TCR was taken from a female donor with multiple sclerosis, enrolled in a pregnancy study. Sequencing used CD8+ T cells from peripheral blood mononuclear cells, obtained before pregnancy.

CDR3 sequence: CASSLFLRSMNTEAFF. The CDR3 nucleotides read TGTGCCAGCAGCTTATTTCTGCGGTCCATGAACACTGAAGCTTTCTTT. The genes are TRBV7-9 and TRBJ1-1; D unclear. CDR3 length: 16 amino acids. Germline CDR1 reads SEHNR; CDR2 reads FQNEAQ (reference sequence). Trimming took 2 bases from V and 0 from J, leaving 13 bases between them. Full variable domain (remainder filled in from reference TRBV7-9 and TRBJ1-1): DTGVSQNPRHKITKRGQNVTFRCDPISEHNRLYWYRQTLGQGPEFLTYFQNEAQLEKSRLLSDRFSAERPKGSFSTLEIQRTEQGDSAMYLCASSLFLRSMNTEAFFGQGTRLTVV.